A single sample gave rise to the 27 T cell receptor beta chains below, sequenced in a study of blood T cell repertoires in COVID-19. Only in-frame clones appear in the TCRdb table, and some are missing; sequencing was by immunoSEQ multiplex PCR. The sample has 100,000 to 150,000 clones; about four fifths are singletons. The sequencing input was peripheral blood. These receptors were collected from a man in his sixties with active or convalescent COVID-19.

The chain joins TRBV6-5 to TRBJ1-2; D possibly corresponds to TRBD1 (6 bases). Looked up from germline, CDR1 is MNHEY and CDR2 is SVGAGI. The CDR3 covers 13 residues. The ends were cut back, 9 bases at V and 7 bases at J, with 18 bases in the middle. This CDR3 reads CASKERGGGGYTF. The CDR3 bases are TGTGCCAGTAAGGAGAGAGGGGGTGGTGGCTACACCTTC.

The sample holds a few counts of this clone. Written as DNA, the CDR3 is TGTGCCAGCAGTGAATTGGGGGCGCTGAACACTGAAGCTTTCTTT. Translated: CASSELGALNTEAFF. The chain couples TRBV25-1 to TRBJ1-1, with D maybe TRBD1 (6 bases). Trimming took off 1 base at V and 0 bases at J, with 9 bases between the two ends. This CDR3 is built from 15 residues. CDR1 and CDR2 (germline): MGHDK, SYGVNS. The variable domain in full, completed from reference TRBV25-1 and TRBJ1-1, reads EADIYQTPRYLVIGTGKKITLECSQTMGHDKMYWYQQDPGMELHLIHYSYGVNSTEKGDLSSESTVSRIRTEHFPLTLESARPSHTSQYLCASSELGALNTEAFFGQGTRLTVV.

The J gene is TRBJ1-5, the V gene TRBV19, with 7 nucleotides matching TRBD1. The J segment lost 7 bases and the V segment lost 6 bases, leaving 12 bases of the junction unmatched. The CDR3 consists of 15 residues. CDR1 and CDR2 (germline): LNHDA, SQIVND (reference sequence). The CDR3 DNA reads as TGTGCCAGTAGCTCCCCCGGACAGGCAGGGCAGCCCCAGCATTTT. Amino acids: CASSSPGQAGQPQHF.

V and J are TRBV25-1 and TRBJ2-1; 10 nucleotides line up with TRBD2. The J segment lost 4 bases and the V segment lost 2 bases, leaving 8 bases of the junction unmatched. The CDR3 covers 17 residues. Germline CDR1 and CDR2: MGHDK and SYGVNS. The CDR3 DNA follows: TGTGCCAGCAGTGAAACCCGACTAGCGGGCCCATACAATGAGCAGTTCTTC. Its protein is CASSETRLAGPYNEQFF.

The chain's CDR3 is CASSPHSTGTGYGYTF. The DNA of the CDR3 is TGTGCCAGCAGCCCCCATTCAACGGGAACAGGGTATGGCTACACCTTC. J is TRBJ1-2 and V is TRBV7-3; TRBD1 might be the D (6 bases). V was clipped by 5 bases and J by 5 bases, with 21 bases between them. CDR1 and CDR2 from the germline V gene are SGHTA and FQGTGA. This CDR3 contains 16 residues.

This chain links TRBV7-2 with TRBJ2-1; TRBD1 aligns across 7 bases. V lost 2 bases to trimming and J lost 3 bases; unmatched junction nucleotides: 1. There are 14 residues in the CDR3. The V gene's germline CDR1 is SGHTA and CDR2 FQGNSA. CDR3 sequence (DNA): TGTGCCAGCAGCTTACGGACAGGCTACAATGAGCAGTTCTTC. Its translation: CASSLRTGYNEQFF.

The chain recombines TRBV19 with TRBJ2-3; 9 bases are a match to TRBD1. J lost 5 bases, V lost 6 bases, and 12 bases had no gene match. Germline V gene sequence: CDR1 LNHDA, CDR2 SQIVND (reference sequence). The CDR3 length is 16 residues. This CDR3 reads CASRPWGDREQDTQYF. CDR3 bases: TGTGCCAGTAGACCCTGGGGGGACAGGGAACAAGATACGCAGTATTTT.

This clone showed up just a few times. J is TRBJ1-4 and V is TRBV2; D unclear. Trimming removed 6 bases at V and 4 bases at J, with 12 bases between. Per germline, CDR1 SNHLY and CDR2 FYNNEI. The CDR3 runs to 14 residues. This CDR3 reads CASRGGFLNEKLFF. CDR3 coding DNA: TGTGCCAGCAGGGGAGGGTTCCTTAATGAAAAACTGTTTTTT. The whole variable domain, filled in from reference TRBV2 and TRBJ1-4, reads EPEVTQTPSHQVTQMGQEVILRCVPISNHLYFYWYRQILGQKVEFLVSFYNNEISEKSEIFDDQFSVERPDGSNFTLKIRSTKLEDSAMYFCASRGGFLNEKLFFGSGTQLSVL.

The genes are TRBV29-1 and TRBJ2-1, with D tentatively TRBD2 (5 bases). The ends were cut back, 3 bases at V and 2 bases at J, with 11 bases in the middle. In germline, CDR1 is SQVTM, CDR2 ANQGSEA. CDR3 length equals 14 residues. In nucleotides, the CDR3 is TGCAGCGTTGACTTGACCGGGGCCTACAATGAGCAGTTCTTC. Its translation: CSVDLTGAYNEQFF.

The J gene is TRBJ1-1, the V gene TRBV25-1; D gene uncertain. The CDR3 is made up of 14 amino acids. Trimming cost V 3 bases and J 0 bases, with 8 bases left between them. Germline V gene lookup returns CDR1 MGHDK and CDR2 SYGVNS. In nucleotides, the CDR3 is TGTGCCAGCAGTGATGGAGTGATGAACACTGAAGCTTTCTTT. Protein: CASSDGVMNTEAFF.

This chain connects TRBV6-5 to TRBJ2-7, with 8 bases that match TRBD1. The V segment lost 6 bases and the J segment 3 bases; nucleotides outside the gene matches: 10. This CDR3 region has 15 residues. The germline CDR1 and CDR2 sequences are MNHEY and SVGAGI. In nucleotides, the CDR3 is TGTGCCAGCAGCAGAAGACAGGGGTTAGGCTACGAGCAGTACTTC. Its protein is CASSRRQGLGYEQYF.

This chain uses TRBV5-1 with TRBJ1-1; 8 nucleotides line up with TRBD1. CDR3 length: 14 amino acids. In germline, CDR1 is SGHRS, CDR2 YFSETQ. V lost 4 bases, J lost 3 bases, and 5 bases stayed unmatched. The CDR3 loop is CASSPKQGDTEAFF. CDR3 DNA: TGCGCCAGCAGCCCAAAACAGGGGGACACTGAAGCTTTCTTT.

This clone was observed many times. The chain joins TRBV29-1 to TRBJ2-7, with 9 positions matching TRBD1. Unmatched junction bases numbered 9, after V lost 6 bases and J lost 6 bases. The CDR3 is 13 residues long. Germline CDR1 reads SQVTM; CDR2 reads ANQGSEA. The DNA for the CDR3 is TGCAGCGTGGGGGACAGGGATCCCTTCGAGCAGTACTTC. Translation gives CSVGDRDPFEQYF.

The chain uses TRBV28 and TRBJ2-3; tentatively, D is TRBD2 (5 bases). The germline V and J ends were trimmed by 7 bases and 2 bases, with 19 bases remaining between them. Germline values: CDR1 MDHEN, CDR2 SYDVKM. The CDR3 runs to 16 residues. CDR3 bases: TGTGCCAGCACCCCGGACTCGTCAGGATTCACAGATACGCAGTATTTT. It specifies CASTPDSSGFTDTQYF.

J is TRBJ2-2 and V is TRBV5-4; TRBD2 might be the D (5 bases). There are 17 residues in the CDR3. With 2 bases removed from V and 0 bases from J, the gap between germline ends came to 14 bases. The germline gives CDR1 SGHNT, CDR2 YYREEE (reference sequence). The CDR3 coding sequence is TGTGCCAGCAGCTTAGTTGGGGTGGGAGCGAACACCGGGGAGCTGTTTTTT. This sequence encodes CASSLVGVGANTGELFF. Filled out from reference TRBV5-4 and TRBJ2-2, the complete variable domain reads ETGVTQSPTHLIKTRGQQVTLRCSSQSGHNTVSWYQQALGQGPQFIFQYYREEENGRGNFPPRFSGLQFPNYSSELNVNALELDDSALYLCASSLVGVGANTGELFFGEGSRLTVL.

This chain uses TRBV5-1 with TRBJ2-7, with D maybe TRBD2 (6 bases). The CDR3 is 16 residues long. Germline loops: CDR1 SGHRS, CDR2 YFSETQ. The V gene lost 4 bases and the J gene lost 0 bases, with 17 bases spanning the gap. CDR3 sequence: CASSRDWDQSSYEQYF. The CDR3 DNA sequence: TGCGCCAGCAGCCGGGACTGGGACCAAAGCTCCTACGAGCAGTACTTC.

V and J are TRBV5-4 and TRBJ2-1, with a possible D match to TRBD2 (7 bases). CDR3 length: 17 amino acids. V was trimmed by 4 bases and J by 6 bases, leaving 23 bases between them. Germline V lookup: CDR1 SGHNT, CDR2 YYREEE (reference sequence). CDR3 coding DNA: TGTGCCAGCAGCCCCACTGGGGGCGGGAGCTTTATCAATGAGCAGTTCTTC. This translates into CASSPTGGGSFINEQFF.

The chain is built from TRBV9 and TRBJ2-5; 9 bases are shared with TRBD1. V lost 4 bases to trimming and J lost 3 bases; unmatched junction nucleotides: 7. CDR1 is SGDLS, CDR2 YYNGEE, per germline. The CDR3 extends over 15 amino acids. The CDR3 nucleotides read TGTGCCAGCAGCTCCGCCGGGACAGGGAAAGAGACCCAGTACTTC. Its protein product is CASSSAGTGKETQYF.

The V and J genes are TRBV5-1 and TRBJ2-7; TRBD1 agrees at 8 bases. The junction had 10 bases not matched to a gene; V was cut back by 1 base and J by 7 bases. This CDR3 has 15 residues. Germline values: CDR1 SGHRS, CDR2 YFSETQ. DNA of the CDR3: TGCGCCAGCAGCTTGACGGCAGGGGGCGTCCAGGAGCAGTACTTC. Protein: CASSLTAGGVQEQYF.

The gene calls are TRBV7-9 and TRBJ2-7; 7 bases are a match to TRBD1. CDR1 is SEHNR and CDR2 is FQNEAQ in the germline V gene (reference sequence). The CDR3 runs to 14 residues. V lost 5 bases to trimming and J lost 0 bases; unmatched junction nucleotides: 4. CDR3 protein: CASSRTGSSYEQYF. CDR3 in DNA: TGTGCCAGCAGCCGGACAGGTTCCTCCTACGAGCAGTACTTC.

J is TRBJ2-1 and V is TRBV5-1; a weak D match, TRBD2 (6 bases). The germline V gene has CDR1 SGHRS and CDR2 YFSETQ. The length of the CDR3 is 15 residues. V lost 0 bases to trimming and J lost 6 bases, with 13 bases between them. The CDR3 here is CASSLEGQGLNEQFF. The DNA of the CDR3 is TGCGCCAGCAGCTTGGAAGGTCAGGGACTCAATGAGCAGTTCTTC.

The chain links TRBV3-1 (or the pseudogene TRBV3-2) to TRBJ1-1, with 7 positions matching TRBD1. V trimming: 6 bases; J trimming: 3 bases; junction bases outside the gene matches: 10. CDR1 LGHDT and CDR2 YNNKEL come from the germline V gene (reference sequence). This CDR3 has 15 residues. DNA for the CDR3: TGTGCCAGCAGACCAAGGGACAGACTCTACACTGAAGCTTTCTTT. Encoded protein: CASRPRDRLYTEAFF.

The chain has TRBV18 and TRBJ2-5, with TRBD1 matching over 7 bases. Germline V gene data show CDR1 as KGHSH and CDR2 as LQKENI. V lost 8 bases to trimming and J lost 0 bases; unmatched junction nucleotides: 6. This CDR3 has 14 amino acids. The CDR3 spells CASTGQSHQETQYF. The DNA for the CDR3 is TGTGCCAGCACGGGACAGAGCCACCAAGAGACCCAGTACTTC.

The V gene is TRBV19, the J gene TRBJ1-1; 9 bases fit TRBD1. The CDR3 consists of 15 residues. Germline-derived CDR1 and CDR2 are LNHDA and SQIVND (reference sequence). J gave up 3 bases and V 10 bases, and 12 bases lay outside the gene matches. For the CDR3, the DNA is TGTGCCACGGGACAGGGAGGGTATAGGGACACTGAAGCTTTCTTT. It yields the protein CATGQGGYRDTEAFF. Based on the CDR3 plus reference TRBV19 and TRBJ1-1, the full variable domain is DGGITQSPKYLFRKEGQNVTLSCEQNLNHDAMYWYRQDPGQGLRLIYYSQIVNDFQKGDIAEGYSVSREKKESFPLTVTSAQKNPTAFYLCATGQGGYRDTEAFFGQGTRLTVV.

This CDR3 reads CASSQRQGRWTEAFF. CDR3 DNA sequence: TGTGCCAGCAGCCAACGACAGGGGAGGTGGACTGAAGCTTTCTTT. The chain couples TRBV7-9 to TRBJ1-1; 8 bases agree with TRBD1. CDR3 length: 15 amino acids. V was clipped by 5 bases and J by 5 bases; unmatched bases: 10. CDR1 and CDR2 (germline): SEHNR, FQNEAQ (reference sequence).

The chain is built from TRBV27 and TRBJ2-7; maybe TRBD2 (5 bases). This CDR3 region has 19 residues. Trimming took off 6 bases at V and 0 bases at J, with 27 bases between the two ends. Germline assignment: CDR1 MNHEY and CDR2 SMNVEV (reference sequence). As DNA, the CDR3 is TGTGCCAGCAGCCCCGCCGGACTCGGCCTCGGACGGCGCTCCTACGAGCAGTACTTC. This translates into CASSPAGLGLGRRSYEQYF.

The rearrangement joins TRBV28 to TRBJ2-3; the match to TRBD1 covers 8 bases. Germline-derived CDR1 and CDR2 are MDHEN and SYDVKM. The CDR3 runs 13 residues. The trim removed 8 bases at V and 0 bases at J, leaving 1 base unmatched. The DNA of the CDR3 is TGTGCCAGCCGGACAGGGAGCACAGATACGCAGTATTTT. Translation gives CASRTGSTDTQYF.